The 11 T cell receptor beta chains in this list originate from one sample, sequenced in a study of cytomegalovirus exposure and HLA in healthy donors. PCR was performed using 60 Vbeta and 13 Jbeta primers. Sequenced by immunoSEQ multiplex PCR; TCRdb stores in-frame clones only, minus some. The table shows roughly 130,000 clones, with 84% occurring only once. Sequencing was performed on PBMCs. Receptor source: a woman under 30 in good health and CMV-seropositive.

The V gene is TRBV5-4, the J gene TRBJ2-5, with 7 bases identical to TRBD1. The CDR3 has 15 amino acids. V gave up 1 base and J gave up 3 bases; unmatched junction bases: 6. CDR1 is SGHNT, CDR2 YYREEE, per germline (reference sequence). CDR3 bases: TGTGCCAGCAGCTTGACTTACAGGGGAGAAGAGACCCAGTACTTC. Protein product: CASSLTYRGEETQYF.

This clone is a singleton in its sample. This chain joins TRBV30 and TRBJ2-7; 8 bases line up with TRBD2. Trimming took 4 bases from V and 3 from J; bases not matched to a gene: 8. The germline V gene has CDR1 GTSNPN and CDR2 SVGIG (reference sequence). The CDR3 is made up of 14 amino acids. CDR3 sequence: CAWIHGTRGYEQYF. Here the CDR3 DNA reads TGTGCCTGGATCCACGGGACTAGGGGCTACGAGCAGTACTTC.

A single count supports this clone. The chain is built from TRBV4-1 and TRBJ2-7, with D perhaps matching TRBD1 (6 bases). This CDR3 has 12 residues. Germline CDR1 reads MGHRA; CDR2 reads YSYEKL. V lost 3 bases to trimming and J lost 5 bases, with 8 bases between them. The CDR3 DNA follows: TGCGCCAGCAGCCAGCAGGGGAACGAGCAGTACTTC. Its translation is CASSQQGNEQYF.

This clone occurred once. V is TRBV5-1 and J is TRBJ1-6; 7 nucleotides agree with TRBD1. The germline CDR1 and CDR2 sequences are SGHRS and YFSETQ. The trim removed 4 bases at V and 6 bases at J, leaving 4 bases unmatched. This CDR3 is 14 amino acids long. The CDR3 protein is CASSPGTANSPLHF. CDR3 DNA sequence: TGCGCCAGCAGCCCGGGGACAGCTAATTCACCCCTCCACTTT.

CDR3 amino acids: CASSLVVELQETQYF. The CDR3 bases are TGCGCCAGCAGCTTGGTGGTAGAGCTTCAAGAGACCCAGTACTTC. The chain recombines TRBV5-1 with TRBJ2-5; D unresolved. Germline CDR1 reads SGHRS; CDR2 reads YFSETQ. V lost 0 bases and J 2 bases, leaving 11 bases between the germline ends. The CDR3 is 15 residues long.

The V gene is TRBV27, the J gene TRBJ1-1; 7 bases line up with TRBD1. The CDR3 sequence is 12 residues long. Germline CDR1 and CDR2: MNHEY and SMNVEV (reference sequence). Losses at the gene ends were 10 bases for V and 4 bases for J; bases not matched to a gene: 6. The CDR3 sequence: CATDRATTEAFF. CDR3 coding DNA: TGTGCCACCGACAGGGCTACCACTGAAGCTTTCTTT.

This chain uses TRBV5-5 with TRBJ2-7, with D hard to call. Trimming shortened V by 4 bases and J by 2 bases, and 16 bases separated the two germline ends. CDR3 length equals 15 residues. Germline V gene lookup returns CDR1 SGHKS and CDR2 YYEKEE (reference sequence). CDR3 in amino acids: CASSLTPGSTYEQYF. CDR3 nucleotide sequence: TGTGCCAGCAGCCTCACCCCAGGCAGTACCTACGAGCAGTACTTC.

V usage is TRBV13 and J usage is TRBJ1-2, with TRBD1 matching 12 bases. J lost 1 base, V lost 5 bases, and 8 bases had no gene match. The CDR3 has 17 amino acids. CDR1 and CDR2 from the germline V gene are PRHDT and FYEKMQ (reference sequence). The CDR3 spells CASSPRDRGHFNYGYTF. CDR3 bases: TGTGCCAGCAGCCCCCGGGACAGGGGGCACTTTAACTATGGCTACACCTTC.

For this clone: At one of its ends the junction is not consistent with the germline gene, which may arise from a read error. This CDR3 is CSSSLSSSYEQYF. CDR3 DNA sequence: TGTTCCAGCAGCCTAAGTAGTTCCTACGAGCAGTACTTC. V and J are TRBV7-9 and TRBJ2-7, with D uncertain. Germline assignment: CDR1 SEHNR and CDR2 FQNEAQ (reference sequence). CDR3 length: 13 amino acids. Variable domain in full (rest from reference TRBV7-9 and TRBJ2-7): DTGVSQNPRHKITKRGQNVTFRCDPISEHNRLYWYRQTLGQGPEFLTYFQNEAQLEKSRLLSDRFSAERPKGSFSTLEIQRTEQGDSAMYLCSSSLSSSYEQYFGPGTRLTVT.

The gene calls are TRBV5-6 and TRBJ1-4; D is ambiguous. Germline CDR1 SGHDT, CDR2 YYEEEE. The CDR3 has 15 amino acids. The V end lost 1 base, the J end lost 6 bases, and 13 bases lay between the germline ends. CDR3 DNA sequence: TGTGCCAGCAGCTTGTGGAGGGCTAAGGATGAAAAACTGTTTTTT. Amino acids: CASSLWRAKDEKLFF.

The chain is built from TRBV5-5 and TRBJ1-2; no clear D gene. Looked up from germline, CDR1 is SGHKS and CDR2 is YYEKEE (reference sequence). Trimming removed 3 bases at V and 4 bases at J, with 13 bases between. The CDR3 spans 14 residues. This chain's CDR3 is CASSSHGGIYGYTF. Written as DNA, the CDR3 is TGTGCCAGCAGCTCTCACGGCGGCATCTATGGCTACACCTTC.